These T cell receptor beta chains were read from a single sample in a study of T-cell reconstitution after alpha-beta-depleted transplantation in children. TCRdb reprocessed the PCR reads with MiXCR, giving one entry per CDR3 protein. Of approximately 130,000 distinct CDR3 sequences listed, about 9.5% were seen once; the top ten hold 24%. The sample was PBMCs, mostly from graft donor cells, taken 180 days after TCRalphabeta/CD19-depleted stem cell transplant. The source is a girl less than two years old who had a stem cell transplant for combined immunodeficiency, so the T cells may come from the graft donor. Each CDR3 is given with its conserved first and last residue. D genes are given only for firm matches. Rows may omit the clone size; those that give it use once, few, many or a size class.

D gene: NA
clone size: NA
V gene: TRBV10-3
J gene: TRBJ2-7
CDR3 protein: CAISVIGGCPYEQYF
CDR3 DNA: TGTGCCATCAGCGTCATTGGCGGTTGTCCCTACGAGCAGTACTTC

D gene: NA
clone size: NA
V gene: TRBV12-3/TRBV12-4
J gene: TRBJ2-3
CDR3 protein: CASRFSGSTDTQYF
CDR3 DNA: TGTGCCAGCAGATTTAGCGGATCCACAGATACGCAGTATTTT

D gene: NA
clone size: many
V gene: TRBV7-2
J gene: TRBJ2-3
CDR3 protein: CASSPSTDTQYF
CDR3 DNA: TGTGCCAGCAGCCCTAGCACAGATACGCAGTATTTT

D gene: NA
clone size: few
V gene: TRBV4-3
J gene: TRBJ2-7
CDR3 protein: CASSQGRRVGYEQYF
CDR3 DNA: TGCGCCAGCAGCCAAGGGAGGAGGGTAGGCTACGAGCAGTACTTC

D gene: TRBD2
clone size: NA
V gene: TRBV7-3
J gene: TRBJ2-7
CDR3 protein: CASSLNSGSLAQYF
CDR3 DNA: TGTGCCAGCAGCTTAAACAGCGGGAGCCTTGCGCAGTACTTC

D gene: NA
clone size: few
V gene: TRBV11-3
J gene: TRBJ2-3
CDR3 protein: CASRGHTQYF
CDR3 DNA: TGTGCCAGCAGGGGCCATACGCAGTATTTT

D gene: NA
clone size: few
V gene: TRBV20-1
J gene: TRBJ1-6
CDR3 protein: CSASGPSSYNSPLHF
CDR3 DNA: TGCAGTGCTAGTGGTCCGAGCTCCTATAATTCACCCCTCCACTTT

D gene: NA
clone size: NA
V gene: TRBV20-1
J gene: TRBJ2-5
CDR3 protein: CSGSGTETQYF
CDR3 DNA: TGCAGTGGTTCCGGGACAGAGACCCAGTACTTC

D gene: NA
clone size: NA
V gene: TRBV20-1
J gene: TRBJ2-5
CDR3 protein: CSASRTVQETQYF
CDR3 DNA: TGCAGTGCTTCTCGGACTGTACAAGAGACCCAGTACTTC

D gene: TRBD2
clone size: few
V gene: TRBV12-3/TRBV12-4
J gene: TRBJ2-1
CDR3 protein: CASSRTSGNNEQFF
CDR3 DNA: TGTGCCAGCAGTAGAACTAGCGGGAATAATGAGCAGTTCTTC

D gene: NA
clone size: few
V gene: TRBV20-1
J gene: TRBJ1-1
CDR3 protein: CSAPNIEAFF
CDR3 DNA: TGCAGTGCTCCCAACATTGAAGCTTTCTTT

D gene: NA
clone size: many
V gene: TRBV7-2
J gene: TRBJ2-3
CDR3 protein: CASSLAAGFTDTQYF
CDR3 DNA: TGTGCCAGCAGCTTAGCGGCAGGCTTCACAGATACGCAGTATTTT

D gene: TRBD1
clone size: NA
V gene: TRBV29-1
J gene: TRBJ1-1
CDR3 protein: CSGRQGFTEAFF
CDR3 DNA: TGCAGCGGCCGACAGGGCTTCACTGAAGCTTTCTTT

D gene: NA
clone size: few
V gene: TRBV19
J gene: TRBJ2-3
CDR3 protein: CASSLPGLDTQYF
CDR3 DNA: TGTGCCAGTAGTCTCCCGGGACTCGATACGCAGTATTTT

D gene: TRBD1
clone size: NA
V gene: TRBV12-3/TRBV12-4
J gene: TRBJ1-5
CDR3 protein: CASRAGGWNQPQHF
CDR3 DNA: TGTGCCAGCAGGGCAGGGGGCTGGAATCAGCCCCAGCATTTT

D gene: NA
clone size: few
V gene: TRBV5-1
J gene: TRBJ2-7
CDR3 protein: CASSFPGEGTQYEQYF
CDR3 DNA: TGCGCCAGCAGCTTCCCAGGGGAGGGAACCCAGTACGAGCAGTACTTC

D gene: NA
clone size: few
V gene: TRBV5-1
J gene: TRBJ2-2
CDR3 protein: CASSLGWGSTGELFF
CDR3 DNA: TGCGCCAGCAGCTTAGGTTGGGGGAGCACCGGGGAGCTGTTTTTT

D gene: NA
clone size: few
V gene: TRBV5-1
J gene: TRBJ1-1
CDR3 protein: CASSWVGRMNTEAFF
CDR3 DNA: TGCGCCAGCAGCTGGGTCGGGCGCATGAACACTGAAGCTTTCTTT

D gene: NA
clone size: NA
V gene: TRBV2
J gene: TRBJ1-1
CDR3 protein: CAQQGVPTEAFF
CDR3 DNA: TGTGCCCAGCAAGGGGTACCCACTGAAGCTTTCTTT

D gene: TRBD2
clone size: few
V gene: TRBV7-6
J gene: TRBJ2-3
CDR3 protein: CASSLAGLGEDTQYF
CDR3 DNA: TGTGCCAGCAGCTTAGCGGGACTAGGAGAAGATACGCAGTATTTT

D gene: TRBD2
clone size: many
V gene: TRBV7-9
J gene: TRBJ2-7
CDR3 protein: CASSLGTRQFEQYF
CDR3 DNA: TGTGCCAGCAGCTTAGGGACTAGACAGTTCGAGCAGTACTTC

D gene: NA
clone size: NA
V gene: TRBV12-3/TRBV12-4
J gene: TRBJ2-6
CDR3 protein: CASSLRRTGANVLTF
CDR3 DNA: TGTGCCAGCAGTTTACGAAGGACTGGGGCCAACGTCCTGACTTTC

D gene: NA
clone size: few
V gene: TRBV12-3/TRBV12-4
J gene: TRBJ1-6
CDR3 protein: CASRNEGRNSPLHF
CDR3 DNA: TGTGCCAGCAGAAACGAGGGGCGGAATTCACCCCTCCACTTT

D gene: NA
clone size: NA
V gene: TRBV7-3
J gene: TRBJ2-2
CDR3 protein: CASSLLGGRRTGELFF
CDR3 DNA: TGTGCCAGCAGCCTACTAGGGGGAAGGAGGACCGGGGAGCTGTTTTTT

D gene: NA
clone size: NA
V gene: TRBV24-1
J gene: TRBJ1-3
CDR3 protein: CATEGSSGNTIYF
CDR3 DNA: TGTGCCACCGAGGGGAGCTCTGGAAACACCATATATTTT

D gene: TRBD2
clone size: many
V gene: TRBV7-2
J gene: TRBJ2-5
CDR3 protein: CASSYGLAGGETQYF
CDR3 DNA: TGTGCCAGCAGCTACGGACTAGCGGGAGGGGAGACCCAGTACTTC

D gene: NA
clone size: few
V gene: TRBV27
J gene: TRBJ2-3
CDR3 protein: CASSLSDRGGVLTDTQYF
CDR3 DNA: TGTGCCAGCAGTTTATCCGACAGGGGAGGGGTACTCACAGATACGCAGTATTTT

D gene: NA
clone size: many
V gene: TRBV24-1
J gene: TRBJ2-2
CDR3 protein: CATSLVGTGELFF
CDR3 DNA: TGTGCCACCAGCCTCGTTGGGACCGGGGAGCTGTTTTTT

D gene: NA
clone size: many
V gene: TRBV5-1
J gene: TRBJ2-2
CDR3 protein: CASRQESNTGELFF
CDR3 DNA: TGCGCCAGTCGACAGGAATCGAACACCGGGGAGCTGTTTTTT

D gene: NA
clone size: NA
V gene: TRBV4-3
J gene: TRBJ1-2
CDR3 protein: CASSQDRPGSHGYTF
CDR3 DNA: TGCGCCAGCAGCCAAGATCGGCCAGGGAGCCATGGCTACACCTTC

D gene: NA
clone size: NA
V gene: TRBV3-1
J gene: TRBJ1-2
CDR3 protein: CATSQGAGPYGYTF
CDR3 DNA: TGTGCCACCAGCCAAGGGGCAGGCCCTTATGGCTACACCTTC

D gene: NA
clone size: few
V gene: TRBV10-3
J gene: TRBJ1-5
CDR3 protein: CAISDSEGGRAQHF
CDR3 DNA: TGTGCCATCAGTGACTCAGAGGGGGGGCGGGCCCAGCATTTT

D gene: NA
clone size: NA
V gene: TRBV6-5
J gene: TRBJ2-5
CDR3 protein: CASSYSAVNQETQYF
CDR3 DNA: TGTGCCAGCAGTTACTCGGCAGTTAACCAAGAGACCCAGTACTTC

D gene: TRBD1
clone size: few
V gene: TRBV6-5
J gene: TRBJ2-7
CDR3 protein: CASSYSGTGGEQYF
CDR3 DNA: TGTGCCAGCAGTTACTCGGGGACAGGTGGCGAGCAGTACTTC

D gene: NA
clone size: NA
V gene: TRBV2
J gene: TRBJ1-5
CDR3 protein: CASSESEDQPQHF
CDR3 DNA: TGTGCCAGCAGTGAAAGCGAGGATCAGCCCCAGCATTTT

D gene: NA
clone size: few
V gene: TRBV15
J gene: TRBJ2-5
CDR3 protein: CATSRGRVETQYF
CDR3 DNA: TGTGCCACCAGCAGGGGACGGGTGGAGACCCAGTACTTC

D gene: NA
clone size: few
V gene: TRBV20-1
J gene: TRBJ2-5
CDR3 protein: CSAREQGRETQYF
CDR3 DNA: TGCAGTGCTAGGGAACAGGGTCGGGAGACCCAGTACTTC

D gene: TRBD2
clone size: NA
V gene: TRBV5-8
J gene: TRBJ2-5
CDR3 protein: CASSLGWEGPQETQYF
CDR3 DNA: TGTGCCAGCAGCTTGGGGTGGGAGGGCCCCCAAGAGACCCAGTACTTC

D gene: NA
clone size: NA
V gene: TRBV13
J gene: TRBJ1-1
CDR3 protein: CASSLGAGANTEAFF
CDR3 DNA: TGTGCCAGCAGCTTAGGTGCGGGGGCGAACACTGAAGCTTTCTTT

D gene: TRBD2
clone size: NA
V gene: TRBV10-3
J gene: TRBJ2-1
CDR3 protein: CAISGTSGPYNEQFF
CDR3 DNA: TGTGCCATCAGTGGGACTAGCGGGCCTTACAATGAGCAGTTCTTC

D gene: NA
clone size: many
V gene: TRBV5-1
J gene: TRBJ2-2
CDR3 protein: CASSPTPNTGELFF
CDR3 DNA: TGCGCCAGCAGTCCGACCCCGAACACCGGGGAGCTGTTTTTT

D gene: NA
clone size: few
V gene: TRBV29-1
J gene: TRBJ2-1
CDR3 protein: CSVVKRNNEQFF
CDR3 DNA: TGCAGCGTTGTAAAGCGGAACAATGAGCAGTTCTTC

D gene: NA
clone size: NA
V gene: TRBV29-1
J gene: TRBJ1-3
CDR3 protein: CSVAGAGAGNTIYF
CDR3 DNA: TGCAGCGTTGCCGGGGCAGGGGCTGGAAACACCATATATTTT

D gene: NA
clone size: few
V gene: TRBV29-1
J gene: TRBJ2-1
CDR3 protein: CSGEEGAGYNEQFF
CDR3 DNA: TGCAGCGGGGAGGAGGGGGCAGGATACAATGAGCAGTTCTTC

D gene: TRBD2
clone size: NA
V gene: TRBV5-1
J gene: TRBJ2-1
CDR3 protein: CASSWTDGGFDEQFF
CDR3 DNA: TGCGCCAGCAGCTGGACTGACGGGGGGTTCGATGAGCAGTTCTTC

D gene: NA
clone size: NA
V gene: TRBV5-5
J gene: TRBJ2-1
CDR3 protein: CASMEVSNEQFF
CDR3 DNA: TGTGCCAGCATGGAGGTATCGAATGAGCAGTTCTTC

D gene: TRBD2
clone size: few
V gene: TRBV6-5
J gene: TRBJ2-1
CDR3 protein: CASSSGLAGNEQFF
CDR3 DNA: TGTGCCAGCAGTTCCGGACTAGCGGGGAATGAGCAGTTCTTC

D gene: TRBD2
clone size: NA
V gene: TRBV3-1
J gene: TRBJ2-7
CDR3 protein: CASSQGGLAGYEQYF
CDR3 DNA: TGTGCCAGCAGCCAGGGCGGACTAGCGGGCTACGAGCAGTACTTC

D gene: NA
clone size: many
V gene: TRBV9
J gene: TRBJ2-7
CDR3 protein: CASSEGTSFFYEQYF
CDR3 DNA: TGTGCCAGCAGCGAGGGGACATCCTTCTTCTACGAGCAGTACTTC

D gene: TRBD1
clone size: NA
V gene: TRBV7-2
J gene: TRBJ2-3
CDR3 protein: CASRSGTGHTQYF
CDR3 DNA: TGTGCCAGCAGATCCGGGACAGGTCATACGCAGTATTTT